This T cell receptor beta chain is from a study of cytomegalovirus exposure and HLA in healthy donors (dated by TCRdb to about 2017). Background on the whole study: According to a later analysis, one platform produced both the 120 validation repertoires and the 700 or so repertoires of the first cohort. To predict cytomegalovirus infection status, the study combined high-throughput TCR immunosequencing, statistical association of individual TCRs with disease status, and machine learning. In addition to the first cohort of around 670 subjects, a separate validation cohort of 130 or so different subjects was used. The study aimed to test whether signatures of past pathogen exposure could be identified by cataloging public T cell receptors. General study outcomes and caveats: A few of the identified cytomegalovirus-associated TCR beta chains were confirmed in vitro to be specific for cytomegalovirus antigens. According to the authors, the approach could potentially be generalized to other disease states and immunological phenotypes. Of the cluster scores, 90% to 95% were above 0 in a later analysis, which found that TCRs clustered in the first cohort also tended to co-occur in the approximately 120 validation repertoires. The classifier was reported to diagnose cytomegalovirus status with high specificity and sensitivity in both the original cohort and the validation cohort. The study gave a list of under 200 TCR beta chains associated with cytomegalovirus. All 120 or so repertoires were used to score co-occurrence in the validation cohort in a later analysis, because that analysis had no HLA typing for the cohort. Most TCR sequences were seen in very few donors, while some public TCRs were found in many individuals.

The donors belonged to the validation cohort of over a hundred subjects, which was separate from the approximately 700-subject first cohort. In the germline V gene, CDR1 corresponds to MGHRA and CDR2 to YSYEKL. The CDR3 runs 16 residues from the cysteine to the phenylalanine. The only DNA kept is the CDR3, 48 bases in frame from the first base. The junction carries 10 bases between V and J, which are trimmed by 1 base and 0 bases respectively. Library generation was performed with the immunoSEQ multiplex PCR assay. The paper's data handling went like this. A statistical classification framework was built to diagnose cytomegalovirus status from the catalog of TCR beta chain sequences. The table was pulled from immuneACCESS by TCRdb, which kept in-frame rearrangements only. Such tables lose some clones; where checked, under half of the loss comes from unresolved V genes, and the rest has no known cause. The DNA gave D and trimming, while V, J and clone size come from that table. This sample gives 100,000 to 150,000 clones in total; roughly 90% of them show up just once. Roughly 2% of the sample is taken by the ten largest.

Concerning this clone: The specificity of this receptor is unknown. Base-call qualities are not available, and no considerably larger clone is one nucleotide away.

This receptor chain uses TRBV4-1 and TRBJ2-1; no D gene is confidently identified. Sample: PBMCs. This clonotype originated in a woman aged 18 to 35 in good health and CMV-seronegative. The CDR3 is CASSQVGLSSYNEQFF. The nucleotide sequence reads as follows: TGCGCCAGCAGCCAAGTCGGTCTTAGCTCCTACAATGAGCAGTTCTTC.